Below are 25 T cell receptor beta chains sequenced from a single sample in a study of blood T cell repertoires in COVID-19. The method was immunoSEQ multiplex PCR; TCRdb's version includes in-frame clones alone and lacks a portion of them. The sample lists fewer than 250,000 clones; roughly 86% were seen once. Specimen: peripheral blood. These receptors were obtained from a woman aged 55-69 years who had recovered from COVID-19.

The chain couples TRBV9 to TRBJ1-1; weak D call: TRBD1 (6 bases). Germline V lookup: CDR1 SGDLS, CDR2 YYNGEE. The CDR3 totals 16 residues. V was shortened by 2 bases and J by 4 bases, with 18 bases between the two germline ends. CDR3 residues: CASSVSNLPRGTEAFF. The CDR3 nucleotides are TGTGCCAGCAGCGTGTCTAACTTACCCAGGGGCACTGAAGCTTTCTTT.

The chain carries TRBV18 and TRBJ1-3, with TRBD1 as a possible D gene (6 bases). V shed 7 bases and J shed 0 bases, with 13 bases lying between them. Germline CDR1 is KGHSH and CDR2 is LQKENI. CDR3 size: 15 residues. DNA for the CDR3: TGTGCCAGCTTCCCAGGGGTCGGCTCTGGAAACACCATATATTTT. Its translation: CASFPGVGSGNTIYF.

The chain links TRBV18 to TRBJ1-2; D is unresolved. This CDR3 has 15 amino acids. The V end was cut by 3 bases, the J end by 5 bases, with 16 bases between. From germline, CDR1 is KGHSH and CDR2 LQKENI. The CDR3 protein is CASSPAGRPQYGYTF. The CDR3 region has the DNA TGTGCCAGCTCACCGGCGGGCAGGCCCCAATATGGCTACACCTTC. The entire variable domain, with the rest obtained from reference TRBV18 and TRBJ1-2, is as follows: NAGVMQNPRHLVRRRGQEARLRCSPMKGHSHVYWYRQLPEEGLKFMVYLQKENIIDESGMPKERFSAEFPKEGPSILRIQQVVRGDSAAYFCASSPAGRPQYGYTFGSGTRLTVV.

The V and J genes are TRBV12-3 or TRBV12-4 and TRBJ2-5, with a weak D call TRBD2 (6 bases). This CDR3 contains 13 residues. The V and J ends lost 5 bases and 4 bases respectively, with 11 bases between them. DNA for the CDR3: TGTGCCAGCAGTCCAGGGAGGCGAGAGACCCAGTACTTC. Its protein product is CASSPGRRETQYF.

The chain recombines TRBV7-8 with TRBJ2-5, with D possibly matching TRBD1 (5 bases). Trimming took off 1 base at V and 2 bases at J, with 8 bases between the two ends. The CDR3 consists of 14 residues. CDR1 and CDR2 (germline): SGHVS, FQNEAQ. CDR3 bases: TGTGCCAGCAGCTTAGACAGGCAGCAAGAGACCCAGTACTTC. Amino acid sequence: CASSLDRQQETQYF.

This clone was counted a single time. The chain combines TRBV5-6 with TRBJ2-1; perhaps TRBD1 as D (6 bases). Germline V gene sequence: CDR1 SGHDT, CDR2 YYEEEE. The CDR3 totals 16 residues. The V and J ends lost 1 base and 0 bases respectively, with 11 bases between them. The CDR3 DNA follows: TGTGCCAGCAGCTTGCAAGGGGGTTTCTCCTACAATGAGCAGTTCTTC. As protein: CASSLQGGFSYNEQFF.

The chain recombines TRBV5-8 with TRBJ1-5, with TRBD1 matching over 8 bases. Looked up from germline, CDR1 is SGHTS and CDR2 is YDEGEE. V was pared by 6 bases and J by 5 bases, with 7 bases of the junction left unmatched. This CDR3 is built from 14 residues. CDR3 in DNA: TGTGCCAGCAACATACAGGGGGGGGATCAGCCCCAGCATTTT. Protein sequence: CASNIQGGDQPQHF.

In DNA, the CDR3 is TGCGCCAGCAGCTTGTTAAGAGGGCGGGACGAGCAGTACTTC. It yields the protein CASSLLRGRDEQYF. The J gene is TRBJ2-7, the V gene TRBV5-1; perhaps TRBD2 as D (5 bases). Germline V CDR1 and CDR2: SGHRS, YFSETQ. There are 14 residues in the CDR3. V lost 1 base, J lost 5 bases, and 13 bases lay in between.

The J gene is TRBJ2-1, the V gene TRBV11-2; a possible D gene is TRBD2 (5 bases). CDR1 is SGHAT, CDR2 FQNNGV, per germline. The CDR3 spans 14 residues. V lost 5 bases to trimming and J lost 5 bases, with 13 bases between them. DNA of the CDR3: TGTGCCAGCAGCCCGTTGGACTCTGACAATGAGCAGTTCTTC. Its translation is CASSPLDSDNEQFF.

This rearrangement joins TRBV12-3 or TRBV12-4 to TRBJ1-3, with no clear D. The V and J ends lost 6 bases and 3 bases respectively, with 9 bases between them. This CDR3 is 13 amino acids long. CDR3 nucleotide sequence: TGTGCCAGCAGAGAGCGGATTGGAAACACCATATATTTT. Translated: CASRERIGNTIYF.

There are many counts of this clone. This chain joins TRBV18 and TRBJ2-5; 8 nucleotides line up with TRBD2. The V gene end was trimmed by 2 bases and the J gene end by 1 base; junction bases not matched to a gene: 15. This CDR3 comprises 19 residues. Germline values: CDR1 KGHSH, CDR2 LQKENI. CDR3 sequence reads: CASSPASLRAGGTQETQYF. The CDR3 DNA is TGTGCCAGCTCACCAGCCTCCCTTAGGGCGGGGGGAACCCAAGAGACCCAGTACTTC.

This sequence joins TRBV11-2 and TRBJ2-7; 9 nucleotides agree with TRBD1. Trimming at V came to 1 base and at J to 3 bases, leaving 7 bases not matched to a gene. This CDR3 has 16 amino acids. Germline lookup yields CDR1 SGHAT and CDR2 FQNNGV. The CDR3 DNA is TGTGCCAGCAGCTTAGGGCCGGGACAGGGAAACTACGAGCAGTACTTC. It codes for CASSLGPGQGNYEQYF.

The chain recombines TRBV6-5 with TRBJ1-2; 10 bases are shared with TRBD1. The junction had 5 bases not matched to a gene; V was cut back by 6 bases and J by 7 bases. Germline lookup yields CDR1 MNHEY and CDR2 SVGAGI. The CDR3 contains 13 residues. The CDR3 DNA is TGTGCCAGCAGACCGACAGGGGGCCTTGGCTACACCTTC. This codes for CASRPTGGLGYTF.

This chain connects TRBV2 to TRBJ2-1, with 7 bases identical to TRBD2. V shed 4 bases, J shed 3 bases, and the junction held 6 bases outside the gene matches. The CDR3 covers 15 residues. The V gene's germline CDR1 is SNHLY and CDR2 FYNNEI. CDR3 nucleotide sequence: TGTGCCAGCAGTGGCCTCCGGGGGGACTACAATGAGCAGTTCTTC. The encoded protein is CASSGLRGDYNEQFF.

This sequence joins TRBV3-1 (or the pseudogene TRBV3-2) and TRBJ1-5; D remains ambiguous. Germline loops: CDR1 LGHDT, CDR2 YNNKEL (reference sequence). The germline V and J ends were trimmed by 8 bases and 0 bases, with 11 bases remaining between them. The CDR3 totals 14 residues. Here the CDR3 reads CASSSRHSNQPQHF. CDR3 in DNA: TGTGCCAGCTCCTCGAGGCATAGCAATCAGCCCCAGCATTTT.

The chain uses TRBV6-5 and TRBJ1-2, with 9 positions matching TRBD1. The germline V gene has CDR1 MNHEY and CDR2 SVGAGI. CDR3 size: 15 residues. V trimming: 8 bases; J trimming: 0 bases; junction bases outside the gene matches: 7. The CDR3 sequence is CASANRQGANYGYTF. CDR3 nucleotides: TGTGCCAGCGCTAATCGACAGGGGGCTAACTATGGCTACACCTTC.

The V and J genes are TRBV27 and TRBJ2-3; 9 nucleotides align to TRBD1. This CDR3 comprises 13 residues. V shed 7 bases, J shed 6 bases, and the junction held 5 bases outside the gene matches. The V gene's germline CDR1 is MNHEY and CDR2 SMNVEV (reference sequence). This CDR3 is CASNRGLWDTQYF. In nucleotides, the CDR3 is TGTGCCAGCAACAGGGGGCTATGGGATACGCAGTATTTT.

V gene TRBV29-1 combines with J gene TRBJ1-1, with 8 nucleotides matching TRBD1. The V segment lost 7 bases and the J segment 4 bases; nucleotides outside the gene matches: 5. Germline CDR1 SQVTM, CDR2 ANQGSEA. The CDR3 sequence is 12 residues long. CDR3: CSASTGVTEAFF. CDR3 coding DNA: TGCAGCGCTTCGACAGGGGTCACTGAAGCTTTCTTT.

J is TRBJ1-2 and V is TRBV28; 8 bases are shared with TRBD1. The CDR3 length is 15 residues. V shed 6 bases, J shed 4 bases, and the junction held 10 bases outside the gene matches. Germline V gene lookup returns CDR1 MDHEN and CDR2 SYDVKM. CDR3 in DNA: TGTGCCAGCAGGTTCCCCGGGACAGGCGCCTATGGCTACACCTTC. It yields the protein CASRFPGTGAYGYTF.

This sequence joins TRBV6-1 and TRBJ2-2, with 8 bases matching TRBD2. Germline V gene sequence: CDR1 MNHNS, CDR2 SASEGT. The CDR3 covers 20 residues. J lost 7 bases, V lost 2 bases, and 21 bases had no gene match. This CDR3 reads CASSEIRESRAGEVGGELFF. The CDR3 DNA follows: TGTGCCAGCAGTGAAATTCGGGAGTCTCGAGCGGGGGAGGTCGGCGGGGAGCTGTTTTTT.

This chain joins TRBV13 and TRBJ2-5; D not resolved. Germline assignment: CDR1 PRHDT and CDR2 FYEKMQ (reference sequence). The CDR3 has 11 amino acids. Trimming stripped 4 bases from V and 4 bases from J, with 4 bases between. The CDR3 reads CASSSGETQYF. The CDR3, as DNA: TGTGCCAGCAGCTCCGGAGAGACCCAGTACTTC.

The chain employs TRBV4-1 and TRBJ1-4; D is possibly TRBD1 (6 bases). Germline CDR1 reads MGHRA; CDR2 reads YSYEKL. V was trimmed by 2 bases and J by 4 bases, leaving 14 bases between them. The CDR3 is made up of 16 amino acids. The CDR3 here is CASSQRGQIFNEKLFF. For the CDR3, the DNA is TGCGCCAGCAGCCAAAGAGGACAGATATTTAATGAAAAACTGTTTTTT.

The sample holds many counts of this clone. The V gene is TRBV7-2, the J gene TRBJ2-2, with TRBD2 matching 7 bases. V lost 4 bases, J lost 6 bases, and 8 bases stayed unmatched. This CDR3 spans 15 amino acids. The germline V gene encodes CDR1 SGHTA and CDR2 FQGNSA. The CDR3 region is CASSSLLGGAGELFF. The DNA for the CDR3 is TGTGCCAGCAGCTCACTCCTGGGGGGGGCCGGGGAGCTGTTTTTT.

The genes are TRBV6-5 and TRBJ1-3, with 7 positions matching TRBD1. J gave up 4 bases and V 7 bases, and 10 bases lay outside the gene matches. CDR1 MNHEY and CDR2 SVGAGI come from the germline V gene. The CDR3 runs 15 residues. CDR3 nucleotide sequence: TGTGCCAGCAATCGACAGGGCATAGGCGGAAACACCATATATTTT. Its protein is CASNRQGIGGNTIYF.

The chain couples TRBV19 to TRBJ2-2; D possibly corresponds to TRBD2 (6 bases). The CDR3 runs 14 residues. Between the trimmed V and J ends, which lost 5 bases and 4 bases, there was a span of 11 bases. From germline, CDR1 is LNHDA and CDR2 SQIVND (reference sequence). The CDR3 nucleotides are TGTGCCAGTAGTCTGGGACTCTCCACCGGGGAGCTGTTTTTT. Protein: CASSLGLSTGELFF.